The 17 T cell receptor beta chains below come from one sample, sequenced in a study of vaccination effects on CD4 cells after COVID-19. Libraries were prepared by immunoSEQ multiplex PCR; TCRdb keeps only in-frame clonotypes and omits some of them. The sample yields 30,000 or so clones, 72% seen once. These receptors' antigens are unknown. Prior to sequencing, the ViraFEST assay stimulated PBMC with viral peptide pools, which expanded the antigen-specific CD4+ T cells. Researchers isolated CD4+ T cells once approximately eleven days of culture had elapsed. Participants each got two BNT162b2 or mRNA-1273 vaccine doses. This material consisted of CD4+ T cells from PBMCs cultured with HCoV-229E spike peptides, taken after COVID-19 vaccination. The receptor set was obtained from a human donor who received a COVID-19 vaccine.

The chain links TRBV12-3 or TRBV12-4 to TRBJ1-1; D not certain. The length of the CDR3 is 11 residues. V was trimmed by 6 bases and J by 2 bases, leaving 4 bases between them. The CDR3: CASRGNTEAFF. CDR3 coding DNA: TGTGCCAGCAGGGGAAACACTGAAGCTTTCTTT.

V usage is TRBV15 and J usage is TRBJ2-1; the match to TRBD2 covers 7 bases. Trimming took 3 bases from V and 5 from J; bases not matched to a gene: 13. The CDR3 has 17 amino acids. Germline CDR1 reads LNHNV; CDR2 reads YYDKDF (reference sequence). The CDR3 reads CATSRAGVLNPHNEQFF. The CDR3 nucleotides are TGTGCCACCAGCAGGGCGGGAGTTCTGAATCCCCACAATGAGCAGTTCTTC.

This clone was detected once. CDR3 DNA: TGTGCCAGCAGCCAAGATCTTTTAGGGGGGCTCCCAGAGACCCAGTACTTC. Protein sequence: CASSQDLLGGLPETQYF. The chain recombines TRBV4-2 with TRBJ2-5; D may match TRBD1 or TRBD2 (6 bases each). This CDR3 contains 17 residues. In germline, CDR1 is LGHNA, CDR2 YNFKEQ. V was shortened by 0 bases and J by 4 bases, with 18 bases between the two germline ends.

In its sample, this clone was seen a few times. The chain combines TRBV2 with TRBJ2-2, with TRBD1 matching over 7 bases. This CDR3 is 14 amino acids long. CDR1 SNHLY and CDR2 FYNNEI come from the germline V gene. The trim removed 7 bases at V and 5 bases at J, leaving 7 bases unmatched. CDR3 in DNA: TGTGCCAGCAACCGGGACAGAATTACCGGGGAGCTGTTTTTT. Its protein is CASNRDRITGELFF.

This clone was found a few times. This chain joins TRBV18 and TRBJ2-1; a possible D gene is TRBD2 (5 bases). Trimming took off 6 bases at V and 4 bases at J, with 10 bases between the two ends. This CDR3 has 13 residues. Germline V gene lookup returns CDR1 KGHSH and CDR2 LQKENI. The CDR3 DNA reads as TGTGCCAGCTCGGGGAGCCTTTACAATGAGCAGTTCTTC. Protein: CASSGSLYNEQFF.

This chain links TRBV5-1 with TRBJ1-6; the D gene is possibly TRBD1 (5 bases). CDR1 is SGHRS, CDR2 YFSETQ, per germline. Trimming cost V 6 bases and J 9 bases, with 19 bases left between them. The CDR3 extends over 15 amino acids. This chain's CDR3 is CASTETALIGSPLHF. The CDR3 nucleotides are TGCGCCAGCACTGAGACAGCCTTAATAGGTTCACCCCTCCACTTT.

The chain links TRBV7-9 to TRBJ1-1; TRBD1 is a possible D gene (6 bases). This CDR3 region has 14 residues. V dropped 2 bases and J dropped 1 base, with 8 bases sitting between them. CDR1 and CDR2 (germline): SEHNR, FQNEAQ (reference sequence). The DNA for the CDR3 is TGTGCCAGCAGCTTACTACAGGGGAACACTGAAGCTTTCTTT. The encoded protein is CASSLLQGNTEAFF.

The chain couples TRBV19 to TRBJ2-3; D is perhaps TRBD1 (8 bases). Germline V gene lookup returns CDR1 LNHDA and CDR2 SQIVND (reference sequence). The CDR3 loop spans 15 amino acids. Trimming pared 5 bases from V and 2 bases from J, leaving 14 bases between. The CDR3 DNA is TGTGCCAGTAGTGGACAGGGAGGGCCCACAGATACGCAGTATTTT. Translated, it gives CASSGQGGPTDTQYF.

V and J are TRBV6-4 and TRBJ2-3; the match to TRBD2 covers 13 bases. This CDR3 has 16 amino acids. Germline CDR1 is MRHNA and CDR2 is SNTAGT. The junction had 3 bases not matched to a gene; V was cut back by 2 bases and J by 4 bases. For the CDR3, the DNA is TGTGCCAGCAGTGACGGGGGACTAGCGGGGTCAGATACGCAGTATTTT. Its protein product is CASSDGGLAGSDTQYF.

This clone was picked up one time. The rearrangement uses TRBV6-1 and TRBJ2-7; D assignment may be TRBD1 or TRBD2 (7 bases each). This CDR3 spans 15 amino acids. The germline V gene has CDR1 MNHNS and CDR2 SASEGT. V lost 1 base, J lost 0 bases, and 10 bases lay in between. The chain's CDR3 is CASSEGEGASYEQYF. The CDR3 region has the DNA TGTGCCAGCAGTGAAGGGGAGGGGGCCTCCTACGAGCAGTACTTC.

CDR3 amino acids: CASSSPATANTEAFF. DNA for the CDR3: TGTGCCAGCAGTTCTCCAGCCACGGCGAACACTGAAGCTTTCTTT. The rearrangement links TRBV6-5 to TRBJ1-1; D remains ambiguous. Between the trimmed V and J ends, which lost 4 bases and 1 base, there was a span of 13 bases. Germline V gives CDR1 MNHEY, CDR2 SVGAGI. CDR3 length: 15 residues.

This chain joins TRBV19 and TRBJ1-2; TRBD1 is a possible D gene (5 bases). The CDR3 length is 16 residues. V was clipped by 3 bases and J by 2 bases, with 16 bases between them. Per the germline V gene, CDR1 is LNHDA and CDR2 is SQIVND (reference sequence). CDR3 DNA: TGTGCCAGTAGTATTTCCGGGGGAGGGCTGAACTATGGCTACACCTTC. Encoded protein: CASSISGGGLNYGYTF.

As concerns this clone: Relative to the germline gene, one junction end is altered; a read error may explain this. The chain employs TRBV2 and TRBJ2-7; D is tentatively TRBD1 or TRBD2 (5 bases each). This CDR3 spans 12 amino acids. The germline gives CDR1 SNHLY, CDR2 FYNNEI. In DNA form, the CDR3 reads TGTGCCAGCTGTGAGGGGCCTTCACGGCAGTACTTC. Translation gives CASCEGPSRQYF.

The chain carries TRBV28 and TRBJ1-3; tentative D call: TRBD1 (6 bases). CDR1 is MDHEN, CDR2 SYDVKM, per germline. CDR3 length: 17 residues. With 6 bases removed from V and 0 bases from J, the gap between germline ends came to 18 bases. The CDR3 DNA sequence: TGTGCCAGCAGGGCCCGGCGCCAAGGGGGCTCTGGAAACACCATATATTTT. This encodes CASRARRQGGSGNTIYF.

This clone was detected only once. This rearrangement joins TRBV7-8 to TRBJ2-3, with a possible D match to TRBD2 (5 bases). This CDR3 has 17 amino acids. Germline lookup yields CDR1 SGHVS and CDR2 FQNEAQ. V was clipped by 1 base and J by 3 bases, with 17 bases between them. DNA for the CDR3: TGTGCCAGCAGCTTAGGCAGACATCTTACGGGAACAGATACGCAGTATTTT. Translation: CASSLGRHLTGTDTQYF.

The chain couples TRBV27 to TRBJ2-1; tentatively, D is TRBD1 (5 bases). Trimming cost V 5 bases and J 3 bases, with 14 bases left between them. Germline loops: CDR1 MNHEY, CDR2 SMNVEV (reference sequence). The CDR3 contains 15 residues. The CDR3 DNA is TGTGCCAGCAGTACTCGACAGAGAAGCTACAATGAGCAGTTCTTC. It translates to CASSTRQRSYNEQFF.

This clone qualifies as medium-sized. V is TRBV5-1 and J is TRBJ1-1, with 8 nucleotides matching TRBD1. The CDR3 totals 16 residues. J was trimmed by 1 base and V by 3 bases; bases with no gene match: 8. Germline CDR1 and CDR2: SGHRS and YFSETQ. Here the CDR3 DNA reads TGCGCCAGCAGCTGGGCGTCAGGGGGCTCGAACACTGAAGCTTTCTTT. Encoded protein: CASSWASGGSNTEAFF.